This T cell receptor beta chain was captured by sequencing in a study of radiation and T cells in renal cell carcinoma. Regarding the study as a whole: From baseline, blood top tumor clonotypes peaked at 2 weeks post-radiation.

Assay used: immunoSEQ multiplex PCR; TCRdb lists only in-frame clones, some missing. The repertoire consists of about 140,000 clones, with 83% occurring once and the leading ten covering approximately 20%. Time point meaning: baseline pretreatment blood. The treatment: 15 Gy SBRT to primary tumor, nephrectomy 4 weeks later. Radiation-treated patients gave blood at baseline, week 2 and week 4. This renal cell carcinoma was of the clear cell type. Regarding this clone: The antigen is not known.

Per germline, CDR1 MNHNY and CDR2 SVGAGI (reference sequence). This CDR3 is built from 11 residues. V shed 4 bases and J shed 5 bases, with 5 bases lying between them. The sequencing here drew on blood, taken from a patient whose treatment included radiotherapy and nephrectomy. The rearrangement joins TRBV6-6 to TRBJ1-1; D uncertain. This receptor was taken from a woman aged 45 to 65 with renal cell carcinoma. This CDR3 is CASSFGTEAFF. In DNA, the CDR3 is TGTGCCAGCAGTTTCGGGACTGAAGCTTTCTTT.